This T cell receptor (beta chain) was recovered during a study of blood T cell repertoires in COVID-19. For the study at large: Acute and convalescent COVID-19 specimens originated in the United States, Italy and Spain. T cells, B-cell-depleted T cells, or PBMCs supplied cDNA or gDNA.

Authors' processing steps: Researchers report that nucleated cell counts were estimated from reference gene primer amplification. Assay: immunoSEQ multiplex PCR; the TCRdb copy retains only in-frame clones and omits some. V and J calls and clone size are those listed in that table; D and trimming were worked out from the DNA. The sample has hundreds of thousands of clones, around 90% seen once. Germline CDR1 and CDR2: SNHLY and FYNNEI. V lost 7 bases and J 8 bases, leaving 6 bases between the germline ends. The length of the CDR3 is 10 residues. This chain links TRBV2 with TRBJ2-1; D ambiguous. Sequenced: peripheral blood. The TCR originated in a human donor in a cohort sampled during active COVID-19. The DNA for the CDR3 is TGTGCCAGCATAGAGGATGAGCAGTTCTTC. Amino acids: CASIEDEQFF.